Below, one T cell receptor beta chain is given with its context. CDR1 and CDR2 from the germline V gene are GTSNPN and SVGIG (reference sequence). There are 14 residues in the CDR3. The V and J ends lost 0 bases and 3 bases respectively, with 11 bases between them. This specimen comes from a study of blood T cell repertoires in COVID-19. Study-level information: COVID-19 samples from acute and convalescent phases originated in the United States, Italy and Spain. PBMCs, B-cell-depleted T cells, or T cells were the source of the cDNA or gDNA that made up the material.

Per the original methods: Nucleated cell counts were estimated from reference gene primer amplification. The repertoire was sequenced with immunoSEQ multiplex PCR; TCRdb's copy has only in-frame clones and lacks some. Clone size and V and J calls were adopted from that table, with D and trimming inferred from the DNA. Of approximately 240,000 clones in the sample, 84% were seen once. The sequence came from a woman between 55 and 75 years old who had recovered from COVID-19. Sequencing was carried out using peripheral blood. The rearrangement uses TRBV30 and TRBJ1-2; D uncertain. Here the CDR3 DNA reads TGTGCCTGGAGTGTACATCTCTTGGACTATGGCTACACCTTC. It encodes CAWSVHLLDYGYTF.